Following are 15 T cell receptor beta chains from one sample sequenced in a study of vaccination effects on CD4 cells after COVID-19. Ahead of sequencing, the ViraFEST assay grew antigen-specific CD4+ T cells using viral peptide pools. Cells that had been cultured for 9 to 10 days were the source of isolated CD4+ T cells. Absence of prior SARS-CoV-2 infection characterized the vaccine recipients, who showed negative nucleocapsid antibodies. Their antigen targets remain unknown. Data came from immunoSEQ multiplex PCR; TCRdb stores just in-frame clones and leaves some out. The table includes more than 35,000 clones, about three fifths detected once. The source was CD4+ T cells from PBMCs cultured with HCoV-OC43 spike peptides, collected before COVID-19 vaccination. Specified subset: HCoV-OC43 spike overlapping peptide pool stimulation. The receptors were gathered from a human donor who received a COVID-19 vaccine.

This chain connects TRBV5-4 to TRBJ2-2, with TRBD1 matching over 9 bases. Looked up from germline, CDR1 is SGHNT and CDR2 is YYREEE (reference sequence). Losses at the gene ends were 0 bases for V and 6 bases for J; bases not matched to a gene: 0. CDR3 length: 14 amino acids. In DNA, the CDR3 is TGTGCCAGCAGCTTGGGACAGGGGGCCGGGGAGCTGTTTTTT. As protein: CASSLGQGAGELFF.

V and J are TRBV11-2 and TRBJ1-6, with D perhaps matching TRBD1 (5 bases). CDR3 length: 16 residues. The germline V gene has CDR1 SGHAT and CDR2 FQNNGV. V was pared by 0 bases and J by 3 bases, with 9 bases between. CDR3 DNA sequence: TGTGCCAGCAGCTTAGAGGGACCGAGCTATAATTCACCCCTCCACTTT. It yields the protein CASSLEGPSYNSPLHF.

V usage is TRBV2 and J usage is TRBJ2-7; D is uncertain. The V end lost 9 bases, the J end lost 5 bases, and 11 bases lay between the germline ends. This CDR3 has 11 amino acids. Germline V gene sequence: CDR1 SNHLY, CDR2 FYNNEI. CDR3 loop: CASTLQNEQYF. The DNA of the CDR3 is TGTGCCAGTACACTCCAGAACGAGCAGTACTTC.

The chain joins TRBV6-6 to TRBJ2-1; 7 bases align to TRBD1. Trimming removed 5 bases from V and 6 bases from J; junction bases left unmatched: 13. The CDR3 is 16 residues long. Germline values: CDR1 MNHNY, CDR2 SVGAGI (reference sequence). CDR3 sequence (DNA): TGTGCCAGCAGTCAGCCTTTGACAGGGTCAATCAATGAGCAGTTCTTC. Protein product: CASSQPLTGSINEQFF.

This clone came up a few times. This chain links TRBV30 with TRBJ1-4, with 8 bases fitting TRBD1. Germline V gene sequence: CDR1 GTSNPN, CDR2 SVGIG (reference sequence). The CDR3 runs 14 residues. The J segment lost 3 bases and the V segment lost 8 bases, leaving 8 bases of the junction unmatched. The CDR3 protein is CAAYRGDANEKLFF. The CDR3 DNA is TGTGCCGCCTACAGGGGGGACGCTAATGAAAAACTGTTTTTT.

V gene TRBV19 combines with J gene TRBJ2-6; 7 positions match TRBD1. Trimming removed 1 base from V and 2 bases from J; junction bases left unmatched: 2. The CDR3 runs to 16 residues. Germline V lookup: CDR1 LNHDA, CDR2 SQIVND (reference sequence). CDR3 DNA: TGTGCCAGTAGTATAGGAACAGGGGCTGGGGCCAACGTCCTGACTTTC. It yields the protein CASSIGTGAGANVLTF. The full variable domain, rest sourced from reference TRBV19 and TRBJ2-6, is DGGITQSPKYLFRKEGQNVTLSCEQNLNHDAMYWYRQDPGQGLRLIYYSQIVNDFQKGDIAEGYSVSREKKESFPLTVTSAQKNPTAFYLCASSIGTGAGANVLTFGAGSRLTVL.

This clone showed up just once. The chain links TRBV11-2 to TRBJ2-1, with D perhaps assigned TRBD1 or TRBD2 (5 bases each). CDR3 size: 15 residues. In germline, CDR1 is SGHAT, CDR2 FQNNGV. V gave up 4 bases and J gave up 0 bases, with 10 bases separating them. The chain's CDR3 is CASSSGGISYNEQFF. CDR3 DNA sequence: TGTGCCAGCAGCTCTGGGGGTATCTCCTACAATGAGCAGTTCTTC. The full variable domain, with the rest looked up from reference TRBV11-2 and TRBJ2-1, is EAGVAQSPRYKIIEKRQSVAFWCNPISGHATLYWYQQILGQGPKLLIQFQNNGVVDDSQLPKDRFSAERLKGVDSTLKIQPAKLEDSAVYLCASSSGGISYNEQFFGPGTRLTVL.

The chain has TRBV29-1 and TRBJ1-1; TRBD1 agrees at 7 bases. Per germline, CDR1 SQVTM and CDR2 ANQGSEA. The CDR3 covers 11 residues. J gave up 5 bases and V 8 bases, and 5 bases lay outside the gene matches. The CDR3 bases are TGCAGCTATTCACAGGGGACTGAAGCTTTCTTT. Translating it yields CSYSQGTEAFF.

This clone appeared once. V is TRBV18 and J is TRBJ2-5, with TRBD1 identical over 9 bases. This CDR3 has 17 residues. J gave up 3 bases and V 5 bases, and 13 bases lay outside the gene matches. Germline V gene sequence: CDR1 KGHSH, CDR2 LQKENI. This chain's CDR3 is CASSSGTGKNSKETQYF. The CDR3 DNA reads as TGTGCCAGCTCATCCGGGACAGGGAAAAATTCAAAAGAGACCCAGTACTTC.

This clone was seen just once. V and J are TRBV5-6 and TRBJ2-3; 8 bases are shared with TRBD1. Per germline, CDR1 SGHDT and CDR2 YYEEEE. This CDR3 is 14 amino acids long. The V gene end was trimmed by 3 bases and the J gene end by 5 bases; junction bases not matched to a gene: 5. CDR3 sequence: CASSYRTGKDTQYF. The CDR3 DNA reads TGTGCCAGCAGCTACCGGACAGGGAAAGATACGCAGTATTTT.

In DNA, the CDR3 is TGTGCCAGCAGTCGCAGAAGCACAGATACGCAGTATTTT. Protein sequence: CASSRRSTDTQYF. This chain uses TRBV2 with TRBJ2-3; D ambiguous. The CDR3 runs to 13 residues. V lost 5 bases and J lost 0, with 6 bases in between. The V gene's germline CDR1 is SNHLY and CDR2 FYNNEI.

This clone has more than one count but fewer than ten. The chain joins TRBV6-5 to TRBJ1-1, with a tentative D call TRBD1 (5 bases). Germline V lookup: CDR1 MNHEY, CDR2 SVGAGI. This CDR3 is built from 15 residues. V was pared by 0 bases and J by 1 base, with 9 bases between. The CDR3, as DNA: TGTGCCAGCAGTTACTCGTTTCAGGGGAACACTGAAGCTTTCTTT. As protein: CASSYSFQGNTEAFF.

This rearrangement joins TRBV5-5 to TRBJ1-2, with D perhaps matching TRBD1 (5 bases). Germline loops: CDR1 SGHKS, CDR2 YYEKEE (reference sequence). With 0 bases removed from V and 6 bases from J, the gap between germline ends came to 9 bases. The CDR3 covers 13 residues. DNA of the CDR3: TGTGCCAGCAGCTTGGGAGGGGATGATGGCTACACCTTC. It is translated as CASSLGGDDGYTF.

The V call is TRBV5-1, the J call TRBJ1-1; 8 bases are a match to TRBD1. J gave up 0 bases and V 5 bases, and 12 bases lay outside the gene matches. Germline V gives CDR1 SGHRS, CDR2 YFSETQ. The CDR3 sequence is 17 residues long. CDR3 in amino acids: CASRLQGGGLMNTEAFF. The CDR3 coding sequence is TGCGCCAGCAGACTACAGGGGGGGGGCCTCATGAACACTGAAGCTTTCTTT.

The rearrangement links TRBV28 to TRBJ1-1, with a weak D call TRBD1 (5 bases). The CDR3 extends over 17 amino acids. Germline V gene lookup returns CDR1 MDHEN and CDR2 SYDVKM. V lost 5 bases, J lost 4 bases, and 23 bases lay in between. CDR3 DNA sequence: TGTGCCAGCAGTCTGTGGGGGGGTACCAACGTGGGCACTGAAGCTTTCTTT. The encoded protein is CASSLWGGTNVGTEAFF.